The rows below give T cell receptor beta chains drawn from one sample of a study of blood T cell repertoires in COVID-19. Measured with immunoSEQ multiplex PCR; TCRdb has only the in-frame clones, and not every one. There are roughly 200,000 clones in the sample; more than 65% occur only once, and under 5% lies in the top ten. The sequencing sample was made of peripheral blood. All receptors derive from a man aged 50-60 years with active or convalescent COVID-19. Each CDR3 is given with its conserved first and last residue. Fields, in order: D gene, J gene, V gene, clone size, CDR3 protein, CDR3 DNA. A D gene is named only where the DNA matches it firmly. A row's size may be missing; if present it is once, few, many or a size class.

d_call: NA
j_call: TRBJ2-7
v_call: TRBV7-2
clone_size: NA
cdr3_aa: CASSFTTRPGGSSYEQYF
cdr3_nt: TGTGCCAGCAGCTTCACGACCCGCCCAGGGGGGAGCTCCTACGAGCAGTACTTC

d_call: TRBD1
j_call: TRBJ2-3
v_call: TRBV6-4
clone_size: NA
cdr3_aa: CASSEQGAITDTQYF
cdr3_nt: TGTGCCAGCAGTGAACAGGGGGCGATAACAGATACGCAGTATTTT

d_call: TRBD2
j_call: TRBJ2-2
v_call: TRBV7-2
clone_size: NA
cdr3_aa: CASSSSSGGPTGELFF
cdr3_nt: TGTGCCAGCAGCTCATCTAGCGGGGGGCCCACCGGGGAGCTGTTTTTT

d_call: TRBD1
j_call: TRBJ2-5
v_call: TRBV6-5
clone_size: once
cdr3_aa: CASSTWTGLEYF
cdr3_nt: TGTGCCAGCAGTACCTGGACAGGGCTGGAGTACTTC

d_call: TRBD1
j_call: TRBJ1-4
v_call: TRBV5-1
clone_size: NA
cdr3_aa: CASSLGQGATNEKLFF
cdr3_nt: TGCGCCAGCAGCTTGGGACAGGGGGCAACTAATGAAAAACTGTTTTTT

d_call: TRBD1
j_call: TRBJ1-2
v_call: TRBV19
clone_size: once
cdr3_aa: CASTPDRARNYGYTF
cdr3_nt: TGTGCCAGTACTCCGGACAGGGCCAGAAACTATGGCTACACCTTC

d_call: NA
j_call: TRBJ2-1
v_call: TRBV7-9
clone_size: NA
cdr3_aa: CASCGISYNEQFF
cdr3_nt: TGTGCCAGCTGCGGGATTTCCTACAACGAGCAGTTCTTC

d_call: TRBD2
j_call: TRBJ2-1
v_call: TRBV9
clone_size: once
cdr3_aa: CASSPRTSGGGQFF
cdr3_nt: TGTGCCAGCAGCCCCCGGACTAGCGGGGGGGGGCAGTTCTTC

d_call: NA
j_call: TRBJ2-3
v_call: TRBV5-5
clone_size: NA
cdr3_aa: CASSPTSQQGSDTQYF
cdr3_nt: TGTGCCAGCAGTCCCACTTCCCAACAGGGTTCAGATACGCAGTATTTT

d_call: TRBD2
j_call: TRBJ2-7
v_call: TRBV3-1/TRBV3-2
clone_size: NA
cdr3_aa: CASSPTSGSSYEQYF
cdr3_nt: TGTGCCAGCAGCCCGACTAGCGGGTCCTCCTACGAGCAGTACTTC

d_call: NA
j_call: TRBJ1-1
v_call: TRBV19
clone_size: NA
cdr3_aa: CASMFAGLNTEAFF
cdr3_nt: TGTGCCAGTATGTTCGCAGGGTTGAACACTGAAGCTTTCTTT